The clone carrying this T cell receptor beta chain was counted ten times or more. What it binds is not known. This sample is drawn from a study of T cells in Graves' hyperthyroidism and ophthalmopathy. Study observations and caveats: Appearing also in blood were most of the thyroid clonotypes expanded above 0.001. Ophthalmopathy onset followed model prediction by a median about six months.

From RNA transcripts, TCR beta CDR3 regions were amplified. RT-PCR in the first round (using the HTBI primer set) targeted the TCR CDR3. TCRdb itself ran the multiplex PCR reads through MiXCR, one entry per CDR3 protein. This table holds about 320,000 distinct CDR3 sequences, approximately 15% found once. This receptor was obtained from a man aged 25-40 years with Graves' hyperthyroidism. The sequencing sample was made of blood.

As DNA, the CDR3 is TGTGCCAGCAGCTTACCTGACAAGCGCGACAATGAGCAGTTCTTC. Residues: CASSLPDKRDNEQFF. The chain couples TRBV7-9 to TRBJ2-1, with unresolved D. The CDR3 has 15 residues. Trimming took off 2 bases at V and 5 bases at J, with 13 bases between the two ends. Germline CDR1 is SEHNR and CDR2 is FQNEAQ (reference sequence).